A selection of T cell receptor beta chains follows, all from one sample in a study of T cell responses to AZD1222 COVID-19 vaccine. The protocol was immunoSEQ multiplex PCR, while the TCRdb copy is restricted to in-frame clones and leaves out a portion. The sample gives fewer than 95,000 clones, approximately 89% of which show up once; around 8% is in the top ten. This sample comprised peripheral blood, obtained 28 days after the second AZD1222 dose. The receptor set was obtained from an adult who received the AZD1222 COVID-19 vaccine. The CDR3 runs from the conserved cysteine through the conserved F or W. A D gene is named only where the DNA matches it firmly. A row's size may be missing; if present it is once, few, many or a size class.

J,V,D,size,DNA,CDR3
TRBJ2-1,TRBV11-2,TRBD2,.,TGTGCCAGCAGAGGGCTCGCGGGAGGGCCGGGTGAGCAGTTCTTC,CASRGLAGGPGEQFF
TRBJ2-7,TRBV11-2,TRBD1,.,TGTGCCAGCAGCGTGACAGGGAGTCGAAACGAGCAGTACTTC,CASSVTGSRNEQYF
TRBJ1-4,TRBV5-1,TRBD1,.,TGCGCCAGCAGCCTGGAACCTACAGGGGCTAATGAAAAACTGTTTTTT,CASSLEPTGANEKLFF
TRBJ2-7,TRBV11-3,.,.,TGTGCCAGCAGCTTAGCCCCCGGCCCTTACGAGCAGTACTTC,CASSLAPGPYEQYF
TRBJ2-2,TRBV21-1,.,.,TGTGCCAGCCCCCCCGGGAAGAGAGACGGGGAGCTGTTTTTT,CASPPGKRDGELFF
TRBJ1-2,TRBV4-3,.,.,TGCGCCAGCAGCCATTTGGACAGCGTCGGGGACCTATATGGCTACACCTTC,CASSHLDSVGDLYGYTF
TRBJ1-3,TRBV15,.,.,TGTGCCACCAGCAGAGCAAAGGGGTCCGGAAACACCATATATTTT,CATSRAKGSGNTIYF
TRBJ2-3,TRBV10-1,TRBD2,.,TGCGCCAGCAGTCCTTTTAGCGGGAGTGGCACAGATACGCAGTATTTT,CASSPFSGSGTDTQYF
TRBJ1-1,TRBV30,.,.,TGTGCCTGGAGTGCCCTATCCCTGCGAGCTGAAGCTTTCTTT,CAWSALSLRAEAFF
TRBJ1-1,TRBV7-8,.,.,TGTGCCAGCAGCTGGGGGCCCACTGAAGCTTTCTTT,CASSWGPTEAFF
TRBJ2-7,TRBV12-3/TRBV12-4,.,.,TGTGCCAGCAGAATGACAGGACTAAACGAGCAGTACTTC,CASRMTGLNEQYF
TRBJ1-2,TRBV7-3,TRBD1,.,TGTGCCAGCAGCTTAACAAAAGGGACAGGTGATGGCTACACCTTC,CASSLTKGTGDGYTF
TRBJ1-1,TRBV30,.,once,TGTGCCTGGAGTGTAAGGGGGGCTGAAGCTTTCTTT,CAWSVRGAEAFF
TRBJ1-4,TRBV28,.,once,TGTGCCTCAACCGGGGGGAGTGAAAAACTGTTTTTT,CASTGGSEKLFF
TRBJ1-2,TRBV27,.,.,TGTGCCAGCAGTTTCACACCCCCAGGGTTGTCGGCCCGCGTAGGCCATGGCTACACCTTC,CASSFTPPGLSARVGHGYTF
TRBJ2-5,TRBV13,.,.,TGTGCCAGCAGCTTAGTGGCAGGGGAAGGAGAGACCCAGTACTTC,CASSLVAGEGETQYF
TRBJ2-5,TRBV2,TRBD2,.,TGTGCCAGCACTCTTCTAGCGGGGGAGACCCAGTACTTC,CASTLLAGETQYF
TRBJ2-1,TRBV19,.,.,TGTGCCAGTAGTGCCACTTTATTCTACAATGAGCAGTTCTTC,CASSATLFYNEQFF
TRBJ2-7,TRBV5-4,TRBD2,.,TGTGCCAGCAGCCTGACTAGCGGGAGGGAGTACGAGCAGTACTTC,CASSLTSGREYEQYF
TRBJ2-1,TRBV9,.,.,TGTGCCAGCAGCGTAGTACTGGGCAATGAGCAGTTCTTC,CASSVVLGNEQFF
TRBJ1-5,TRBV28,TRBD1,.,TGTGCCAGCAGTTCCACAGGGGGTGGGAAGCCCCAGCATTTT,CASSSTGGGKPQHF
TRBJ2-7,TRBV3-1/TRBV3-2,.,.,TGTGCCAGCAGCCAATTACTTTCCTACGAGCAGTACTTC,CASSQLLSYEQYF
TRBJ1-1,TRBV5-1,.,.,TGCGCCAGCAGCTTGGGCGGGGGCGACACTGAAGCTTTCTTT,CASSLGGGDTEAFF
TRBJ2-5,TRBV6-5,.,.,TGTGCCAGCAGTTATAACCCGGCGGCGGGACAAGAGACCCAGTACTTC,CASSYNPAAGQETQYF